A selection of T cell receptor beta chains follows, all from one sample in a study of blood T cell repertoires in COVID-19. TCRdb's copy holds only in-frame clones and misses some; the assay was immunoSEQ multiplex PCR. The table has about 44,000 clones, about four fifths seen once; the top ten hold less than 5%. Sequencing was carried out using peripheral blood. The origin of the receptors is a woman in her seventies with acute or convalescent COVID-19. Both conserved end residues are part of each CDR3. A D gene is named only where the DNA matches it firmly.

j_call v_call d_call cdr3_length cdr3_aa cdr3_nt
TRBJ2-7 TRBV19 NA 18 CASRDRGGSSTQAYEQYF TGTGCCAGTAGGGACCGAGGAGGGAGTTCTACCCAAGCCTACGAGCAGTACTTC
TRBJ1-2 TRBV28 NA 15 CASSRGYTANYGYTF TGTGCCAGCAGTCGAGGGTACACAGCTAACTATGGCTACACCTTC
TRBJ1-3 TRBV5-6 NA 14 CASSLKGGGNTIYF TGTGCCAGCAGCTTGAAAGGGGGTGGAAACACCATATATTTT
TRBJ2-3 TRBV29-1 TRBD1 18 CSVVSLWTGGISTDTQYF TGCAGCGTTGTGTCACTATGGACAGGGGGAATAAGCACAGATACGCAGTATTTT
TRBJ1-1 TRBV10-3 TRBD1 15 CAISAREGASTEAFF TGTGCCATCAGTGCTCGGGAGGGGGCGAGCACTGAAGCTTTCTTT
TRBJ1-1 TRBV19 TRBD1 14 CASSTGQDYTEAFF TGTGCCAGTAGTACGGGACAGGATTACACTGAAGCTTTCTTT
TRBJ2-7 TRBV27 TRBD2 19 CASSLEGWGLAGVVYEQYF TGTGCCAGCAGTTTGGAGGGTTGGGGACTAGCGGGAGTGGTTTACGAGCAGTACTTC
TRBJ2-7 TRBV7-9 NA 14 CASSLGAAGYEQYF TGTGCCAGCAGCTTGGGGGCCGCAGGATACGAGCAGTACTTC
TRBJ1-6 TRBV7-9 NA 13 CASSLAEGSALHF TGTGCCAGCAGCTTAGCGGAGGGGTCGGCCCTCCACTTT
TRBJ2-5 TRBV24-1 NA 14 CATSDYNGQETQYF TGTGCCACCAGTGATTATAACGGCCAAGAGACCCAGTACTTC
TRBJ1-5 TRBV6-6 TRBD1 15 CASNPTGMSNQPQHF TGTGCCAGCAATCCGACAGGGATGAGCAATCAGCCCCAGCATTTT